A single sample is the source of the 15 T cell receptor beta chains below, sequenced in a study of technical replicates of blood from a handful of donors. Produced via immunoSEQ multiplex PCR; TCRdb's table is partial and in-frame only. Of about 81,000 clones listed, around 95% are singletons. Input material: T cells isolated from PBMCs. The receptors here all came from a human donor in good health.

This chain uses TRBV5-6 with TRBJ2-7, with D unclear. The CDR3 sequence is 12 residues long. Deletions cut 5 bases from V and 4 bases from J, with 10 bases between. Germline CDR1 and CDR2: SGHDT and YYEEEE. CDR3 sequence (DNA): TGTGCCAGCAGTGCAGGCAGGTACGAGCAGTACTTC. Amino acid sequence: CASSAGRYEQYF. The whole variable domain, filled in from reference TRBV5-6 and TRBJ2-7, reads DAGVTQSPTHLIKTRGQQVTLRCSPKSGHDTVSWYQQALGQGPQFIFQYYEEEERQRGNFPDRFSGHQFPNYSSELNVNALLLGDSALYLCASSAGRYEQYFGPGTRLTVT.

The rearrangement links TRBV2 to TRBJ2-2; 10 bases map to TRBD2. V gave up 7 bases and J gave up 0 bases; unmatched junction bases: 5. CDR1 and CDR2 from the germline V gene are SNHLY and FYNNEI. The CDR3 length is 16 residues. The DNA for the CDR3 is TGTGCCAGCATTAGCGGACTAGCGGCGAACACCGGGGAGCTGTTTTTT. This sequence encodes CASISGLAANTGELFF.

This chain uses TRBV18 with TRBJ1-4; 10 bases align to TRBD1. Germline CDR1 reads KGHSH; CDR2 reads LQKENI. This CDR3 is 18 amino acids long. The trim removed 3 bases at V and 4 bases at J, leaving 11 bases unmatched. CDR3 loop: CASSPTRDRGFGNEKLFF. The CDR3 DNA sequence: TGTGCCAGCTCACCGACGAGGGACAGGGGTTTTGGTAATGAAAAACTGTTTTTT. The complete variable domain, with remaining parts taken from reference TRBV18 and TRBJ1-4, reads NAGVMQNPRHLVRRRGQEARLRCSPMKGHSHVYWYRQLPEEGLKFMVYLQKENIIDESGMPKERFSAEFPKEGPSILRIQQVVRGDSAAYFCASSPTRDRGFGNEKLFFGSGTQLSVL.

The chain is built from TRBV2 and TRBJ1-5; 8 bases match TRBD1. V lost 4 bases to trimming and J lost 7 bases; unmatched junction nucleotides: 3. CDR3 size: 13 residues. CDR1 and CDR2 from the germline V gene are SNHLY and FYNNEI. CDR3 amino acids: CASSGSGGQPQHF. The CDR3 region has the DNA TGTGCCAGCAGTGGTTCAGGGGGCCAGCCCCAGCATTTT.

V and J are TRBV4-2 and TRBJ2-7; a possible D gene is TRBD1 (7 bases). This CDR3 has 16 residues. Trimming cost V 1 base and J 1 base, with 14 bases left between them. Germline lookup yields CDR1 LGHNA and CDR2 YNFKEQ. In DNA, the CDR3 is TGTGCCAGCAGCCAAGGCGGGACAGTACAATCCTACGAGCAGTACTTC. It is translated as CASSQGGTVQSYEQYF.

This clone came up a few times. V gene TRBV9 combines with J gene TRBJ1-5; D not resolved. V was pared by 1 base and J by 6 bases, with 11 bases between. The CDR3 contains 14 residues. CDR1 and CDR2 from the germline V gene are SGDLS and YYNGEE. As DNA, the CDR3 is TGTGCCAGCAGCGTAAGTTCCGGGAGTCAGCCCCAGCATTTT. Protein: CASSVSSGSQPQHF.

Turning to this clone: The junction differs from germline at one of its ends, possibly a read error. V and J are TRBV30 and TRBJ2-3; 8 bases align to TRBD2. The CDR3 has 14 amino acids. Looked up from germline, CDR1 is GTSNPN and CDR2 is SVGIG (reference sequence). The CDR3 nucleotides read TGTGCCAGGAGGGATACTAGCGGTACAGATACGCAGTATTTT. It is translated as CARRDTSGTDTQYF.

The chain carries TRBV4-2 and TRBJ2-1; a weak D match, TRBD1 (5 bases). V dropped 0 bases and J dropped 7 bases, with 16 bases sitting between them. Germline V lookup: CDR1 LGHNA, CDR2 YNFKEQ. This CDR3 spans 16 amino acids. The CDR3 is CASSQDFRQGWNEQFF. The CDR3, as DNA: TGTGCCAGCAGCCAAGATTTTCGGCAGGGCTGGAATGAGCAGTTCTTC.

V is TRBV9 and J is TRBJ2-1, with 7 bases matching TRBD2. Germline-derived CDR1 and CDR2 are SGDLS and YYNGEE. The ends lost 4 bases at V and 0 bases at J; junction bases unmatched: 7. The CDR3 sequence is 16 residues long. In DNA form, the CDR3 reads TGTGCCAGCAGCCCTAGCGGAAGTGGCTCCTACAATGAGCAGTTCTTC. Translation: CASSPSGSGSYNEQFF. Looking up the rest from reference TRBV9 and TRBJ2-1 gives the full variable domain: DSGVTQTPKHLITATGQRVTLRCSPRSGDLSVYWYQQSLDQGLQFLIQYYNGEERAKGNILERFSAQQFPDLHSELNLSSLELGDSALYFCASSPSGSGSYNEQFFGPGTRLTVL.

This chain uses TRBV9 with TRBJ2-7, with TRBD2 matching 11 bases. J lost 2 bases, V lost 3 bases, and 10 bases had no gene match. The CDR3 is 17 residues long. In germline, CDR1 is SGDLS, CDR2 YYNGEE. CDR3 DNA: TGTGCCAGCAGCGGAACTAGCGGGAGTCACAGGCCCTACGAGCAGTACTTC. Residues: CASSGTSGSHRPYEQYF.

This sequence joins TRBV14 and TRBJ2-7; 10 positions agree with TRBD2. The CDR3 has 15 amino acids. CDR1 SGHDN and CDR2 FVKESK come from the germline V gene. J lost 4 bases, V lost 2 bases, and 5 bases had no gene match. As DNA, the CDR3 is TGTGCCAGCAGCCAATTTCTAGCGGGAGAGTACGAGCAGTACTTC. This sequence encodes CASSQFLAGEYEQYF.

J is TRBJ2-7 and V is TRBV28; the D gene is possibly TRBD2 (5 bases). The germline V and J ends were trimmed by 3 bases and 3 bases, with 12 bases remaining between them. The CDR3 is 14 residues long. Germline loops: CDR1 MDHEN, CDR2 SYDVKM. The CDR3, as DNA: TGTGCCAGCAGTTTCTTTCTCCGGGACTACGAGCAGTACTTC. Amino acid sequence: CASSFFLRDYEQYF.

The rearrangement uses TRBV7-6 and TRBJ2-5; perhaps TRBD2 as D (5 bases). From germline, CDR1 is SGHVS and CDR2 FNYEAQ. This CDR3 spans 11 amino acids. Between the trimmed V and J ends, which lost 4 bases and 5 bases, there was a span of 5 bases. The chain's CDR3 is CASSSGETQYF. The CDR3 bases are TGTGCCAGCAGCTCGGGGGAGACCCAGTACTTC. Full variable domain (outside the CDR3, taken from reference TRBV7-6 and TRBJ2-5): GAGVSQSPRYKVTKRGQDVALRCDPISGHVSLYWYRQALGQGPEFLTYFNYEAQQDKSGLPNDRFSAERPEGSISTLTIQRTEQRDSAMYRCASSSGETQYFGPGTRLLVL.

The CDR3 is CASSLRTGEAFF. The CDR3 DNA reads TGTGCCAGCAGCCTTCGGACAGGGGAAGCTTTCTTT. The chain couples TRBV7-2 to TRBJ1-1, with 8 bases matching TRBD1. Germline V gene lookup returns CDR1 SGHTA and CDR2 FQGNSA. V lost 5 bases to trimming and J lost 8 bases; unmatched junction nucleotides: 4. The length of the CDR3 is 12 residues.

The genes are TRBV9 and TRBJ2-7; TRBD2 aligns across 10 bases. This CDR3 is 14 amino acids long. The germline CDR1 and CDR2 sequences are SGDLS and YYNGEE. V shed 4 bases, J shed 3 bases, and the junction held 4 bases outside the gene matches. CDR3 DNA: TGTGCCAGCAGCCCCCGGACTAGCGGCTACGAGCAGTACTTC. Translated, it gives CASSPRTSGYEQYF. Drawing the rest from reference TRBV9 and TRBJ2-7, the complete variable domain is DSGVTQTPKHLITATGQRVTLRCSPRSGDLSVYWYQQSLDQGLQFLIQYYNGEERAKGNILERFSAQQFPDLHSELNLSSLELGDSALYFCASSPRTSGYEQYFGPGTRLTVT.